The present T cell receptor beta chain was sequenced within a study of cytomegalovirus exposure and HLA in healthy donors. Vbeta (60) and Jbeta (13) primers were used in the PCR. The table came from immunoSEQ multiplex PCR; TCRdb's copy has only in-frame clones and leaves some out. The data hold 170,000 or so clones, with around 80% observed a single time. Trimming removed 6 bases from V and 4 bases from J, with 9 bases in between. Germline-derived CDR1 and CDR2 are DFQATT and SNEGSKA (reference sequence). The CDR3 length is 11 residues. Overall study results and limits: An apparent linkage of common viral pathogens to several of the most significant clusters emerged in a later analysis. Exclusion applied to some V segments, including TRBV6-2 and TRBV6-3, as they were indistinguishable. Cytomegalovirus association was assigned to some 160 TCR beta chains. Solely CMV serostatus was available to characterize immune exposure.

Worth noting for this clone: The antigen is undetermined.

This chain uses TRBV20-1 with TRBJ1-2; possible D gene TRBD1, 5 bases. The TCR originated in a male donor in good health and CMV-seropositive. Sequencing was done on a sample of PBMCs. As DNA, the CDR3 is TGCAGTGCGAAGACAGTCTATGGCTACACCTTC. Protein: CSAKTVYGYTF.